Each of the 18 T cell receptor beta chains below was sequenced from the same sample in a study of blood T cells in healthy people across ages. With a J-beta primer mix and a sample-barcoded 5' primer, a second PCR ran roughly 6 to 12 cycles. Using its own MiXCR run on the 5' RACE reads, TCRdb lists one record per CDR3 protein. The sample has just under 550,000 distinct CDR3 sequences; 20% to 30% are singletons. These sequences were also reported in another study, on T cells of mothers and their children.

Sequenced material: blood. The receptor set was obtained from a boy aged 5 to 17 in good health.

This clonotype has just a few counts. This chain joins TRBV10-3 and TRBJ2-1; 12 bases map to TRBD1. The CDR3 loop spans 18 amino acids. The germline CDR1 and CDR2 sequences are ENHRY and SYGVKD. The J segment lost 2 bases and the V segment lost 3 bases, leaving 8 bases of the junction unmatched. As DNA, the CDR3 is TGTGCCATCAGTGACCGGGACAGGGGGCTAAGGACCTACAATGAGCAGTTCTTC. Its protein is CAISDRDRGLRTYNEQFF.

This clonotype came up a few times. V is TRBV30 and J is TRBJ2-2; no reliable D call. CDR3 size: 12 residues. CDR1 and CDR2 (germline): GTSNPN, SVGIG (reference sequence). V lost 5 bases to trimming and J lost 2 bases, with 6 bases between them. The CDR3 DNA sequence: TGTGCCTGGTCCAGAAACACCGGGGAGCTGTTTTTT. This encodes CAWSRNTGELFF.

This clonotype was recorded at least ten times. V and J are TRBV27 and TRBJ2-7; D may be TRBD1 (5 bases). The CDR3 has 13 amino acids. The V gene lost 3 bases and the J gene lost 6 bases, with 12 bases spanning the gap. CDR1 MNHEY and CDR2 SMNVEV come from the germline V gene (reference sequence). The CDR3 coding sequence is TGTGCCAGCAGTTTCTGCGACAGTTGCGAGCAGTACTTC. It specifies CASSFCDSCEQYF.

The genes are TRBV12-3 or TRBV12-4 and TRBJ2-5, with D maybe TRBD1 (5 bases). The DNA end lines up better with TRBJ2-7; the J call may be wrong. The CDR3 length is 13 residues. This CDR3 reads CASSYDSPYEQYF. DNA for the CDR3: TGTGCCAGCAGTTATGACAGTCCCTACGAGCAGTACTTC.

The V and J genes are TRBV7-2 and TRBJ2-1, with 13 bases fitting TRBD2. The CDR3 consists of 17 residues. In germline, CDR1 is SGHTA, CDR2 FQGNSA. The trim removed 2 bases at V and 5 bases at J, leaving 6 bases unmatched. CDR3 coding DNA: TGTGCCAGCAGCTTAATACTAGCGGGAGGGTTGAACAATGAGCAGTTCTTC. Translated: CASSLILAGGLNNEQFF. The full variable domain, with the rest looked up from reference TRBV7-2 and TRBJ2-1, is GAGVSQSPSNKVTEKGKDVELRCDPISGHTALYWYRQSLGQGLEFLIYFQGNSAPDKSGLPSDRFSAERTGGSVSTLTIQRTQQEDSAVYLCASSLILAGGLNNEQFFGPGTRLTVL.

This clonotype turned up a few times. J is TRBJ2-5 and V is TRBV7-2, with D maybe TRBD2 (7 bases). Near its end, the DNA agrees better with TRBJ2-1, so the J call may be wrong. CDR1 SGHTA and CDR2 FQGNSA come from the germline V gene. The CDR3 consists of 14 residues. The DNA of the CDR3 is TGTGCCAGCAGCTTAGGGCAGGGGAGGGGTGAGCAGTTCTTC. The encoded protein is CASSLGQGRGEQFF.

The chain uses TRBV28 and TRBJ2-7, with 7 bases matching TRBD2. The germline V gene encodes CDR1 MDHEN and CDR2 SYDVKM. V was pared by 3 bases and J by 3 bases, with 8 bases of the junction left unmatched. The CDR3 is 15 residues long. The CDR3 sequence is CASSFPGGGSYEQYF. The CDR3 DNA reads TGTGCCAGCAGTTTCCCGGGAGGAGGAAGCTACGAGCAGTACTTC.

The chain carries TRBV7-2 and TRBJ2-5; D is unresolved. Germline CDR1 SGHTA, CDR2 FQGNSA. The V end lost 6 bases, the J end lost 1 base, and 15 bases lay between the germline ends. CDR3 size: 15 residues. The CDR3 is CASSWGFGLQETQYF. CDR3 nucleotides: TGTGCCAGCAGTTGGGGATTCGGGCTCCAAGAGACCCAGTACTTC.

The sample holds a few counts of this clonotype. The V and J genes are TRBV30 and TRBJ2-1; the match to TRBD1 covers 7 bases. This CDR3 spans 14 amino acids. J lost 2 bases, V lost 1 base, and 2 bases had no gene match. The germline V gene encodes CDR1 GTSNPN and CDR2 SVGIG (reference sequence). CDR3 sequence reads: CAWSEGAPYNEQFF. For the CDR3, the DNA is TGTGCCTGGAGTGAGGGGGCCCCCTACAATGAGCAGTTCTTC.

This clonotype was recorded a few times. The rearrangement uses TRBV4-3 and TRBJ2-1, with TRBD1 as a possible D gene (6 bases). TRBJ2-5 matches the DNA end more closely, so the J call is doubtful. Germline V gene lookup returns CDR1 LGHNA and CDR2 YSLEER. The CDR3 totals 15 residues. CDR3 DNA sequence: TGCGCCAGCAGCCAAGATGAAGGGGGTGAAGAGACCCAGTACTTC. Protein sequence: CASSQDEGGEETQYF.

This clonotype was detected ten times or more. The V and J genes are TRBV27 and TRBJ2-7; D not certain. The CDR3 runs 12 residues. Germline CDR1 is MNHEY and CDR2 is SMNVEV (reference sequence). The ends were cut back, 2 bases at V and 2 bases at J, with 4 bases in the middle. In nucleotides, the CDR3 is TGTGCCAGCAGTTTAAGGACCTACGAGCAGTACTTC. It codes for CASSLRTYEQYF.

This chain links TRBV7-4 with TRBJ2-7; 9 bases align to TRBD2. Germline CDR1 SGHVT, CDR2 SQSDAQ. V lost 5 bases and J lost 3; bases outside the gene matches: 5. CDR3 length: 14 residues. CDR3 sequence: CASSRGSGGYEQYF. The CDR3 coding sequence is TGTGCCAGCAGCCGAGGTAGCGGGGGCTACGAGCAGTACTTC. The entire variable domain, with the rest obtained from reference TRBV7-4 and TRBJ2-7, is as follows: GAGVSQSPRYKVAKRGRDVALRCDSISGHVTLYWYRQTLGQGSEVLTYSQSDAQRDKSGRPSGRFSAERPERSVSTLKIQRTEQGDSAVYLCASSRGSGGYEQYFGPGTRLTVT.

The table lists this clonotype with a count of one. V usage is TRBV24-1 and J usage is TRBJ2-5, with D tentatively TRBD1 (6 bases). Germline-derived CDR1 and CDR2 are KGHDR and SFDVKD. Trimming took off 3 bases at V and 2 bases at J, with 15 bases between the two ends. CDR3 length equals 16 residues. CDR3 in amino acids: CATSDTMTGAQETQYF. CDR3 sequence (DNA): TGTGCCACCAGTGATACGATGACAGGCGCACAAGAGACCCAGTACTTC.

This clonotype was picked up a small number of times. At one boundary the junction diverges from the germline segment, which might be a read error. The chain employs TRBV5-6 and TRBJ2-1; TRBD2 is a possible D gene (6 bases). The end of the DNA fits TRBJ2-5 better, so the J call may be wrong. Looked up from germline, CDR1 is SGHDT and CDR2 is YYEEEE. CDR3 length: 14 residues. CDR3 amino acids: CASSSMGLQESQYF. The DNA of the CDR3 is TGTGCCAGCAGCTCCATGGGACTGCAAGAGTCCCAGTACTTC.

This clonotype was observed a few times. The rearrangement uses TRBV2 and TRBJ2-7, with D possibly matching TRBD1 (6 bases). Germline CDR1 reads SNHLY; CDR2 reads FYNNEI. Between the trimmed V and J ends, which lost 8 bases and 0 bases, there was a span of 14 bases. The CDR3 length is 14 residues. CDR3 protein: CASSRQVVSYEQYF. For the CDR3, the DNA is TGTGCCAGCTCACGACAGGTGGTCTCCTACGAGCAGTACTTC. Full variable domain (missing parts from reference TRBV2 and TRBJ2-7): EPEVTQTPSHQVTQMGQEVILRCVPISNHLYFYWYRQILGQKVEFLVSFYNNEISEKSEIFDDQFSVERPDGSNFTLKIRSTKLEDSAMYFCASSRQVVSYEQYFGPGTRLTVT.

This clonotype was found a few times. The chain has TRBV4-1 and TRBJ1-4, with a possible D match to TRBD1 (5 bases). The V gene's germline CDR1 is MGHRA and CDR2 YSYEKL. CDR3 length: 15 residues. V was cut by 4 bases and J by 2 bases, with 11 bases left in between. CDR3 loop: CASSLRQNTNEKLFF. DNA for the CDR3: TGCGCCAGCAGCCTAAGACAGAATACTAATGAAAAACTGTTTTTT.

V usage is TRBV27 and J usage is TRBJ2-5; D is perhaps TRBD2 (5 bases). Between the trimmed V and J ends, which lost 6 bases and 7 bases, there was a span of 9 bases. This CDR3 contains 11 residues. The germline V gene encodes CDR1 MNHEY and CDR2 SMNVEV (reference sequence). CDR3 sequence (DNA): TGTGCCAGCAGACTAGGCGGGACCCAGTACTTC. This gives the protein CASRLGGTQYF.

This clonotype occurred a few times. The chain uses TRBV4-1 and TRBJ2-3, with 11 positions matching TRBD2. J lost 4 bases, V lost 1 base, and 10 bases had no gene match. CDR1 and CDR2 from the germline V gene are MGHRA and YSYEKL. This CDR3 contains 18 residues. As DNA, the CDR3 is TGCGCCAGCAGCCAAGTCCCCCGACTAGCGGGGCTCCCAGATACGCAGTATTTT. Translation gives CASSQVPRLAGLPDTQYF.